This T cell receptor beta chain originates from a study of T cell responses to AZD1222 COVID-19 vaccine. As regards this clone: The antigen remains unidentified.

Assay: immunoSEQ multiplex PCR; the TCRdb copy retains only in-frame clones and omits some. Of more than 90,000 clones in the sample, about 89% were seen once. This CDR3 region has 13 residues. The ends were cut back, 4 bases at V and 11 bases at J, with 13 bases in the middle. CDR1 and CDR2 (germline): SGHRS, YFSETQ. General study results and limits: Repertoires were collected only later (after the peak T cell response had occurred). Variant regions that are unmutated are reportedly the target of nearly half of spike-specific TCRs. White British donors predominated, females outnumbered males, and clonal diversity was possibly underestimated. Two AZD1222 administrations were followed by greater Spike-specific TCR breadth and depth.

The chain links TRBV5-1 to TRBJ1-6; perhaps TRBD1 as D (6 bases). This TCR was sampled from an adult who received the AZD1222 COVID-19 vaccine. This sample comprised peripheral blood, obtained 28 days after the second AZD1222 dose. The DNA for the CDR3 is TGCGCCAGCAGCACACAGGGTAGCCCACCCCTCCACTTT. Amino acids: CASSTQGSPPLHF. The full variable domain, rest sourced from reference TRBV5-1 and TRBJ1-6, is KAGVTQTPRYLIKTRGQQVTLSCSPISGHRSVSWYQQTPGQGLQFLFEYFSETQRNKGNFPGRFSGRQFSNSRSEMNVSTLELGDSALYLCASSTQGSPPLHFGNGTRLTVT.